The 15 T cell receptor beta chains given below trace back to one sample, sequenced in a study of vaccination and CD4 T cells after COVID-19. Scientists ran DNA taken from cultured CD4+ T cells through the Oncomine TCR Beta short-read assay for sequencing. Each CDR3 protein is one row after TCRdb ran MiXCR on the PCR reads. The sample has around 17,000 distinct CDR3 sequences; more than 30% are singletons. These TCRs' antigens remain unknown. As for treatment: approximately nine-day PBMC culture with coronavirus spike peptide pools or control peptides (ViraFEST assay). Specimen: CD4+ T cells from blood, cultured in vitro, collected before SARS-CoV-2 vaccination. Receptors were obtained from a human donor who received a COVID-19 vaccine.

The V and J genes are TRBV30 and TRBJ1-5; no reliable D call. The CDR3 covers 16 residues. Germline V gene sequence: CDR1 GTSNPN, CDR2 SVGIG (reference sequence). V lost 3 bases, J lost 2 bases, and 17 bases lay in between. The CDR3 reads CAWSTPGPDGNQPQHF. CDR3 DNA sequence: TGTGCCTGGAGCACCCCCGGGCCCGACGGCAATCAGCCCCAGCATTTT.

The chain employs TRBV6-5 and TRBJ1-5; perhaps TRBD1 as D (5 bases). Trimming took 4 bases from V and 7 from J, leaving 14 bases between them. The CDR3 extends over 14 amino acids. From germline, CDR1 is MNHEY and CDR2 SVGAGI. The CDR3 sequence is CASSLNAGSQPQHF. The CDR3, as DNA: TGTGCCAGCAGTTTGAACGCAGGGTCGCAGCCCCAGCATTTT.

This clonotype has more than one count but fewer than ten. This chain links TRBV20-1 with TRBJ1-1; maybe TRBD1 (5 bases). Trimming removed 1 base from V and 1 base from J, with 10 bases in between. The CDR3 consists of 14 residues. Germline CDR1 is DFQATT and CDR2 is SNEGSKA (reference sequence). CDR3 residues: CSARAPGKNTEAFF. The CDR3 DNA follows: TGCAGTGCTAGAGCGCCAGGGAAGAACACTGAAGCTTTCTTT.

The rearrangement links TRBV2 to TRBJ2-7; tentatively, D is TRBD1 (6 bases). Germline V CDR1 and CDR2: SNHLY, FYNNEI. V dropped 3 bases and J dropped 5 bases, with 11 bases sitting between them. This CDR3 region has 13 residues. Written as DNA, the CDR3 is TGTGCCAGCAGTGAGGTTCGACAGGACGAGCAGTACTTC. It codes for CASSEVRQDEQYF.

This clonotype was seen only once. This chain links TRBV19 with TRBJ1-1; D gene uncertain. V gave up 2 bases and J gave up 1 base, with 8 bases separating them. CDR1 and CDR2 from the germline V gene are LNHDA and SQIVND (reference sequence). The CDR3 has 14 residues. CDR3 in DNA: TGTGCCAGTAGTATAAGCCAGGCGAACACTGAAGCTTTCTTT. Translated, it gives CASSISQANTEAFF.

The rearrangement uses TRBV18 and TRBJ1-5; TRBD1 matches 12 bases. Germline CDR1 is KGHSH and CDR2 is LQKENI. Germline trimming cut 6 bases from V and 3 bases from J; bases unmatched to any gene: 3. The CDR3 runs to 15 residues. The CDR3 is CASSPGQGANQPQHF. In DNA, the CDR3 is TGTGCCAGCTCGCCGGGACAGGGGGCCAATCAGCCCCAGCATTTT. Looking up the rest from reference TRBV18 and TRBJ1-5 gives the full variable domain: NAGVMQNPRHLVRRRGQEARLRCSPMKGHSHVYWYRQLPEEGLKFMVYLQKENIIDESGMPKERFSAEFPKEGPSILRIQQVVRGDSAAYFCASSPGQGANQPQHFGDGTRLSIL.

This clonotype was picked up a small number of times. The chain combines TRBV6-1 with TRBJ2-6, with unresolved D. V lost 7 bases to trimming and J lost 2 bases, with 15 bases between them. The CDR3 consists of 16 residues. CDR1 MNHNS and CDR2 SASEGT come from the germline V gene. The CDR3: CASTLLPGAGANVLTF. The CDR3 DNA is TGTGCCAGCACCCTCCTGCCTGGGGCTGGGGCCAACGTCCTGACTTTC.

The chain combines TRBV7-2 with TRBJ2-1; 10 positions agree with TRBD1. The CDR3 runs 15 residues. Germline values: CDR1 SGHTA, CDR2 FQGNSA. V shed 0 bases and J 5 bases; nucleotides not matched to a gene: 1. CDR3 bases: TGTGCCAGCAGCTTAGCCGGGACAGGGGACAATGAGCAGTTCTTC. Amino acid sequence: CASSLAGTGDNEQFF.

The V and J genes are TRBV19 and TRBJ2-7; TRBD2 matches 11 bases. CDR1 is LNHDA, CDR2 SQIVND, per germline (reference sequence). With 2 bases clipped from V and 1 base from J, the junction kept 1 base outside the gene matches. CDR3 length: 15 amino acids. The CDR3 region is CASSILAGGSYEQYF. The DNA for the CDR3 is TGTGCCAGTAGTATACTAGCGGGGGGTTCCTACGAGCAGTACTTC.

The chain uses TRBV20-1 and TRBJ2-3; 15 bases are a match to TRBD2. CDR3 size: 18 residues. Germline CDR1 reads DFQATT; CDR2 reads SNEGSKA (reference sequence). With 0 bases clipped from V and 0 bases from J, the junction kept 4 bases outside the gene matches. The CDR3 DNA is TGCAGTGCTAGAGATGGACTAGCGGGGGGGTACAGCACAGATACGCAGTATTTT. Translated, it gives CSARDGLAGGYSTDTQYF.

V and J are TRBV30 and TRBJ1-3, with TRBD1 as a possible D gene (5 bases). The CDR3 extends over 13 amino acids. Germline V gene lookup returns CDR1 GTSNPN and CDR2 SVGIG (reference sequence). Trimming cost V 0 bases and J 4 bases, with 7 bases left between them. CDR3 sequence: CAWSVRGGNTIYF. CDR3 bases: TGTGCCTGGAGTGTAAGGGGCGGAAACACCATATATTTT. The full variable domain, completed using reference TRBV30 and TRBJ1-3, is SQTIHQWPATLVQPVGSPLSLECTVEGTSNPNLYWYRQAAGRGLQLLFYSVGIGQISSEVPQNLSASRPQDRQFILSSKKLLLSDSGFYLCAWSVRGGNTIYFGEGSWLTVV.

This chain joins TRBV6-5 and TRBJ1-2, with unresolved D. The CDR3 loop spans 11 amino acids. Germline V gene lookup returns CDR1 MNHEY and CDR2 SVGAGI. Between the trimmed V and J ends, which lost 2 bases and 13 bases, there was a span of 11 bases. This CDR3 is CASSYLGHFTF. CDR3 bases: TGTGCCAGCAGTTACCTTGGGCACTTCACCTTC.

The table lists this clonotype with a few counts. J is TRBJ1-1 and V is TRBV18; TRBD1 might be the D (5 bases). The CDR3 has 15 residues. Germline loops: CDR1 KGHSH, CDR2 LQKENI. Trimming removed 2 bases at V and 1 base at J, with 11 bases between. The CDR3 region is CASSPFGGENTEAFF. The CDR3 DNA reads TGTGCCAGCTCACCATTTGGGGGAGAGAACACTGAAGCTTTCTTT.

The sample holds one count of this clonotype. The junction departs from the called germline gene at one end, perhaps through a read error. The gene calls are TRBV24-1 and TRBJ1-5; D is perhaps TRBD1 (6 bases). The CDR3 contains 15 residues. From germline, CDR1 is KGHDR and CDR2 SFDVKD. CDR3 loop: CAASDPGQSNQPQHF. The CDR3 bases are TGTGCCGCCAGTGATCCAGGACAGTCCAATCAGCCCCAGCATTTT.

CDR3 coding DNA: TGCGCCAGCGGGGACACAGGCCGCTTCTACGAGCAGTACTTC. It encodes CASGDTGRFYEQYF. This chain joins TRBV5-1 and TRBJ2-7; a possible D gene is TRBD1 (6 bases). The CDR3 runs to 14 residues. Germline CDR1 is SGHRS and CDR2 is YFSETQ. The V gene lost 7 bases and the J gene lost 3 bases, with 17 bases spanning the gap.